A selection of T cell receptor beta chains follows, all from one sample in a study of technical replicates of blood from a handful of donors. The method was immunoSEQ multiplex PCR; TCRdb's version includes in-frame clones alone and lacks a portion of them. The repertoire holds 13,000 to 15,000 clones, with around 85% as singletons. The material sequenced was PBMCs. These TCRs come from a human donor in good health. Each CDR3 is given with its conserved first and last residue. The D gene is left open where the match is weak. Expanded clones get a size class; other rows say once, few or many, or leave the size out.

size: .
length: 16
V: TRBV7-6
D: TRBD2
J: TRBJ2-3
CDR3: CASSLITSGAGDTQYF
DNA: TGTGCCAGCAGCTTGATAACTAGCGGGGCGGGAGATACGCAGTATTTT

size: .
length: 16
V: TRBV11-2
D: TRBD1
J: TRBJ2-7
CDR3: CASSFAGGLLLGEQYF
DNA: TGTGCCAGCAGCTTCGCAGGGGGCCTTCTTCTAGGGGAGCAGTACTTC

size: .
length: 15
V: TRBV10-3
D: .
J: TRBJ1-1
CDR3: CAINRQERENTEAFF
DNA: TGTGCCATCAATAGACAGGAACGTGAGAACACTGAAGCTTTCTTT

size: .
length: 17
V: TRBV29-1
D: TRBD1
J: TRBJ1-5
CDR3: CSVGTGTDVKGNQPQHF
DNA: TGCAGCGTTGGCACCGGGACAGACGTCAAGGGCAATCAGCCCCAGCATTTT

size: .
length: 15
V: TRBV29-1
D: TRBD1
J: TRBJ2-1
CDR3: CSAPEGAGWGNEQFF
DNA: TGCAGCGCCCCCGAGGGGGCAGGGTGGGGCAATGAGCAGTTCTTC

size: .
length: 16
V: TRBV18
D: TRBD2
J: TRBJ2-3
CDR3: CASSPRAGRGADTQYF
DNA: TGTGCCAGCTCACCTCGAGCGGGAAGGGGAGCAGATACGCAGTATTTT

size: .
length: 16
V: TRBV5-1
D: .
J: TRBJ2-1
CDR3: CASRPEGGALIGEQFF
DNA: TGCGCCAGCAGACCAGAAGGGGGGGCCCTAATCGGTGAGCAGTTCTTC

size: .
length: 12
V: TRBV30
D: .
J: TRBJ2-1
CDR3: CAWRGAGDEQFF
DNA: TGTGCCTGGAGGGGGGCAGGCGATGAGCAGTTCTTC

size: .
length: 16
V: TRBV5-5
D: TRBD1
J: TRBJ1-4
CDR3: CASSLEEGTGSPKLFF
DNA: TGTGCCAGCAGCCTAGAAGAGGGGACAGGATCACCGAAACTGTTTTTT

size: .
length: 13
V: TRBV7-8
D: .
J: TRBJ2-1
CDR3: CASSLGPNNEQFF
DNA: TGTGCCAGCAGCTTAGGGCCAAACAATGAGCAGTTCTTC

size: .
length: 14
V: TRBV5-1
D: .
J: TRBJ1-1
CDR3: CASRVQGMNTEAFF
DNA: TGCGCCAGCAGAGTACAGGGCATGAACACTGAAGCTTTCTTT

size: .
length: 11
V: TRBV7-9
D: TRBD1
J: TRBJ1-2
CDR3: CATGGRYGYTF
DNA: TGTGCCACAGGGGGCCGCTATGGCTACACCTTC

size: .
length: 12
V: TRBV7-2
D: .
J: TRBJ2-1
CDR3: CASSSYYNEQFF
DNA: TGTGCCAGCAGCTCTTATTACAATGAGCAGTTCTTC

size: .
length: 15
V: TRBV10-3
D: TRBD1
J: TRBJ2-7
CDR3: CAIRGSQGYFYEQYF
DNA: TGTGCCATCAGGGGTTCACAGGGGTATTTCTACGAGCAGTACTTC

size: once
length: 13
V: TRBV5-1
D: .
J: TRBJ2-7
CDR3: CASSLAADYEQYF
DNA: TGCGCCAGCAGCTTGGCCGCAGACTACGAGCAGTACTTC

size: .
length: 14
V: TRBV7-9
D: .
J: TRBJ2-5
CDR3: CASSFPKGQETQYF
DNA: TGTGCCAGCAGCTTTCCGAAGGGGCAAGAGACCCAGTACTTC

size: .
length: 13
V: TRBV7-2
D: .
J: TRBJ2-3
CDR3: CASSRLIRDTQYF
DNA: TGTGCCAGCAGCCGCCTAATTCGGGATACGCAGTATTTT

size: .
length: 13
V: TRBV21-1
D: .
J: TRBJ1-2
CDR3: CASSKEIDYGYTF
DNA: TGTGCCAGCAGCAAAGAAATAGATTATGGCTACACCTTC

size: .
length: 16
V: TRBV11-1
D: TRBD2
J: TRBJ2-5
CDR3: CASSPPSGTSRETQYF
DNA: TGTGCCAGCAGCCCACCCTCCGGGACTAGCAGGGAGACCCAGTACTTC

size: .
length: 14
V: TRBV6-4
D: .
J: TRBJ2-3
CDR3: CASSQGLRTDTQYF
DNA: TGTGCCAGCAGCCAAGGACTTCGCACAGATACGCAGTATTTT

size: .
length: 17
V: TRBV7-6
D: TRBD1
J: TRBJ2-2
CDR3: CASSSRQGKLSTGELFF
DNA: TGTGCCAGCAGCTCCCGACAGGGGAAATTGAGTACCGGGGAGCTGTTTTTT

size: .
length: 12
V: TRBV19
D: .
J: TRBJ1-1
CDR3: CASSIWGAEAFF
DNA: TGTGCCAGTAGTATTTGGGGAGCTGAAGCTTTCTTT

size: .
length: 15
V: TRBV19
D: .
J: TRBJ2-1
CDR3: CASSITQQGYNEQFF
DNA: TGTGCCAGTAGTATTACCCAACAGGGATACAATGAGCAGTTCTTC

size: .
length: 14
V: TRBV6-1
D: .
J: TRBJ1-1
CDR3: CASSALQGNAEAFF
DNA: TGTGCCAGCAGTGCCTTACAGGGAAATGCTGAAGCTTTCTTT

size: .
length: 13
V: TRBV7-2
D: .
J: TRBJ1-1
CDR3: CASSFDTYTEAFF
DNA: TGTGCCAGCAGCTTCGACACGTACACTGAAGCTTTCTTT

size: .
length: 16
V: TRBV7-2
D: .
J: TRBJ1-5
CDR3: CASSLNGRLATQPQHF
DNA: TGTGCCAGCAGCTTAAACGGCAGGCTGGCAACTCAGCCCCAGCATTTT

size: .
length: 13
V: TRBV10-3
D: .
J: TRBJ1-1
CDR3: CAIKGQLNTEAFF
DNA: TGTGCCATCAAGGGACAATTGAACACTGAAGCTTTCTTT

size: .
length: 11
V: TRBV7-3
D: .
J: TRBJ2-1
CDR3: CASSRQSEQFF
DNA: TGTGCCAGCAGCCGTCAGTCTGAGCAGTTCTTC

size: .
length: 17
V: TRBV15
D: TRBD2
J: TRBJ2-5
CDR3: CATRRELAGGRGETQYF
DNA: TGTGCCACGCGTCGGGAACTAGCGGGAGGACGGGGAGAGACCCAGTACTTC

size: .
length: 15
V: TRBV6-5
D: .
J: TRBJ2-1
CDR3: CASSYGTSPTNEQFF
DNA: TGTGCCAGCAGTTACGGGACATCCCCTACAAATGAGCAGTTCTTC

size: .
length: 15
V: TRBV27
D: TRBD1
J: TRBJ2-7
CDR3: CASSLQGVPSYEQYF
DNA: TGTGCCAGCAGTTTACAGGGGGTCCCCTCCTACGAGCAGTACTTC

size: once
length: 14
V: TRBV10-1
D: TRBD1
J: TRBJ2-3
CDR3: CASSDNRGDNTQYF
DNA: TGCGCCAGCAGTGATAACAGGGGTGACAATACGCAGTATTTT

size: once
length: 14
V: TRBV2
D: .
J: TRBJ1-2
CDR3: CASSERESNYGYTF
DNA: TGTGCCAGCAGTGAAAGGGAGTCTAACTATGGCTACACCTTC

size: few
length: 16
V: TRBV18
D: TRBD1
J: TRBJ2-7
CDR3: CASSPALGQGSYEQYF
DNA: TGTGCCAGCTCACCGGCCCTGGGACAGGGCTCCTACGAGCAGTACTTC

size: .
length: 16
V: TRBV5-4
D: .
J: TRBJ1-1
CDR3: CASSLGGGLGSTEAFF
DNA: TGTGCCAGCAGCTTAGGGGGAGGGTTGGGGAGCACTGAAGCTTTCTTT

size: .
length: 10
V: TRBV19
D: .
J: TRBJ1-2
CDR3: CASRLNGYTF
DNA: TGTGCCAGTAGATTAAATGGCTACACCTTC

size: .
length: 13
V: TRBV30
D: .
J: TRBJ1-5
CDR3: CAWSGPGGQPQHF
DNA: TGTGCCTGGAGTGGCCCGGGGGGTCAGCCCCAGCATTTT

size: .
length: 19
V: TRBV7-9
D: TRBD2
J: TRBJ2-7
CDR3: CASSSTGLAGGPPNYEQYF
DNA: TGTGCCAGCAGCTCAACGGGACTAGCGGGAGGGCCGCCAAACTACGAGCAGTACTTC

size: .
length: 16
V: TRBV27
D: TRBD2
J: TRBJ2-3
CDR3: CASSPGLAGAPDTQYF
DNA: TGTGCCAGCAGTCCAGGACTAGCGGGAGCCCCAGATACGCAGTATTTT

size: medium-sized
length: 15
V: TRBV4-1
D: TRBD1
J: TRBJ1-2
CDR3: CASSQLQGADYGYTF
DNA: TGCGCCAGCAGCCAACTACAGGGGGCGGACTATGGCTACACCTTC

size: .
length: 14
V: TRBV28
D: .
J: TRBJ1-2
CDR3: CASSFFYRADGYTF
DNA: TGTGCCAGCAGTTTTTTTTACAGGGCGGATGGCTACACCTTC

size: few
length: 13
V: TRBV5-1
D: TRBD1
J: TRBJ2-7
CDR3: CASSSTGEHEQYF
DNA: TGCGCCAGCAGCTCTACAGGGGAACACGAGCAGTACTTC

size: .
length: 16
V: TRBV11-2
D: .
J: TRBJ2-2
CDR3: CASSLQDPADTGELFF
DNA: TGTGCCAGCAGCTTACAAGACCCGGCGGACACCGGGGAGCTGTTTTTT

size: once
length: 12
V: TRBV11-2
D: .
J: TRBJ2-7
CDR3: CASSLESYEQYF
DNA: TGTGCCAGCAGCTTAGAGAGCTACGAGCAGTACTTC

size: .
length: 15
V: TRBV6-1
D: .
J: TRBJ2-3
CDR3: CASTSGSTRGDTQYF
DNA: TGTGCCAGCACTTCGGGGTCGACGCGTGGAGATACGCAGTATTTT

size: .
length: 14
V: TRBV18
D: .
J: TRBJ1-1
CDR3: CASSPGLRNTEAFF
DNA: TGTGCCAGCTCCCCAGGACTCCGGAACACTGAAGCTTTCTTT

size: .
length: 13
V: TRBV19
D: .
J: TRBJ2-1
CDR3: CASALSSYNEQFF
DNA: TGTGCCAGCGCTTTGAGCTCCTACAATGAGCAGTTCTTC

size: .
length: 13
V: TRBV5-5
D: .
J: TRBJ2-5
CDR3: CASSLALQETQYF
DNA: TGTGCCAGCAGCTTGGCCCTCCAAGAGACCCAGTACTTC

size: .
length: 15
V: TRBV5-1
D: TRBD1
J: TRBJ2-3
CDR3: CASSLGQGGADTQYF
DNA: TGCGCCAGCAGCTTGGGACAGGGGGGCGCAGATACGCAGTATTTT